The 5 T cell receptor beta chains below come from one sample, sequenced in a study of blood T cell repertoires in COVID-19. TCRdb's table, derived via immunoSEQ multiplex PCR, lists solely in-frame clones and lacks some. The sample has 75,000 to 90,000 clones; under 80% are singletons. The material sequenced was peripheral blood. The receptors originated from a man between 60 and 75 years old with COVID-19, enrolled during active disease.

The chain recombines TRBV18 with TRBJ1-1, with a weak D call TRBD1 (6 bases). V was cut by 3 bases and J by 2 bases, with 13 bases left in between. The CDR3 spans 15 residues. CDR1 is KGHSH and CDR2 is LQKENI in the germline V gene. The CDR3 here is CASSPGGALNTEAFF. In DNA, the CDR3 is TGTGCCAGCTCACCGGGGGGGGCTTTAAACACTGAAGCTTTCTTT.

The CDR3 is CASSFPSGGIFNEQFF. As DNA, the CDR3 is TGTGCCAGCAGCTTCCCTAGCGGGGGGATCTTCAATGAGCAGTTCTTC. This rearrangement joins TRBV7-8 to TRBJ2-1, with 11 bases matching TRBD2. V shed 3 bases, J shed 6 bases, and the junction held 7 bases outside the gene matches. The CDR3 sequence is 16 residues long. From germline, CDR1 is SGHVS and CDR2 FQNEAQ. Looking up the rest from reference TRBV7-8 and TRBJ2-1 gives the full variable domain: GAGVSQSPRYKVAKRGQDVALRCDPISGHVSLFWYQQALGQGPEFLTYFQNEAQLDKSGLPSDRFFAERPEGSVSTLKIQRTQQEDSAVYLCASSFPSGGIFNEQFFGPGTRLTVL.

CDR3 region: CASSFRQGPNYGYTF. In nucleotides, the CDR3 is TGTGCCAGTAGTTTCAGACAGGGGCCTAACTATGGCTACACCTTC. The chain recombines TRBV19 with TRBJ1-2, with 8 bases that match TRBD1. Germline loops: CDR1 LNHDA, CDR2 SQIVND (reference sequence). V lost 5 bases, J lost 0 bases, and 5 bases stayed unmatched. The CDR3 totals 15 residues.

This chain uses TRBV4-3 with TRBJ2-1; TRBD2 agrees at 7 bases. Germline V lookup: CDR1 LGHNA, CDR2 YSLEER. The V and J ends lost 0 bases and 5 bases, in that order; junction bases with no gene match: 7. This CDR3 has 16 amino acids. CDR3 residues: CASSQEPAGPNNEQFF. CDR3 sequence (DNA): TGCGCCAGCAGCCAAGAGCCAGCGGGGCCGAACAATGAGCAGTTCTTC.

This clone was observed a handful of times. The chain joins TRBV20-1 to TRBJ2-3, with TRBD2 identical over 12 bases. The CDR3 is 15 residues long. Looked up from germline, CDR1 is DFQATT and CDR2 is SNEGSKA (reference sequence). Trimming at V came to 3 bases and at J to 4 bases, leaving 5 bases not matched to a gene. CDR3 residues: CSASRLAGDSDTQYF. For the CDR3, the DNA is TGCAGTGCTAGTAGACTAGCGGGGGATTCAGATACGCAGTATTTT.